Detailed here is one TCR beta chain. The sample comes from a study of blood T cell repertoires in COVID-19. The overall study: Acute and convalescent COVID-19 samples came from the United States, Italy and Spain. PBMCs, B-cell-depleted T cells, or T cells provided the cDNA or gDNA that made up the material.

The CDR3 consists of 14 residues. Germline assignment: CDR1 MNHEY and CDR2 SVGAGI. V lost 1 base to trimming and J lost 5 bases, with 9 bases between them. As handled by the study authors: Reference gene primer amplification gave estimated nucleated cell counts. The table came from immunoSEQ multiplex PCR; TCRdb's copy has only in-frame clones and leaves some out. The V and J calls and clone size were taken over from that table, and D and trimming were inferred from the DNA. The sample lists roughly 150,000 clones, around 82% seen once, with roughly 18% in the top ten. The chain employs TRBV6-5 and TRBJ1-5; D is ambiguous. Sequences were obtained from peripheral blood. This sequence was found in a woman in her 70s who had recovered from COVID-19. The CDR3 DNA follows: TGTGCCAGCAGTTACTTGGGTCGGGATCAGCCCCAGCATTTT. Translation gives CASSYLGRDQPQHF.